One sample yielded the 19 T cell receptor beta chains listed below, sequenced in a study of CDR3 diversity in severe acne. Via MiXCR, TCRdb re-called the PCR reads, giving one row per CDR3 protein. The table includes about 84,000 distinct CDR3 sequences, around 49% detected once. The specimen sequenced was blood. Receptors originate from a male donor in good health, without acne.

This chain joins TRBV4-3 and TRBJ1-6; unclear D gene. The V and J ends lost 4 bases and 9 bases respectively, with 16 bases between them. The CDR3 consists of 15 residues. Per germline, CDR1 LGHNA and CDR2 YSLEER. The CDR3 protein is CASSPREARVSPLHF. In DNA form, the CDR3 reads TGCGCCAGCAGCCCAAGGGAGGCAAGGGTTTCACCCCTCCACTTT.

The rearrangement joins TRBV7-2 to TRBJ2-5; D is uncertain. Deletions cut 5 bases from V and 4 bases from J, with 14 bases between. This CDR3 is built from 14 residues. From germline, CDR1 is SGHTA and CDR2 FQGNSA. Written as DNA, the CDR3 is TGTGCCAGCAGCGTAGAGACTGGCCCAGAGACCCAGTACTTC. Residues: CASSVETGPETQYF. The full variable domain, its missing parts supplied by reference TRBV7-2 and TRBJ2-5, is GAGVSQSPSNKVTEKGKDVELRCDPISGHTALYWYRQSLGQGLEFLIYFQGNSAPDKSGLPSDRFSAERTGGSVSTLTIQRTQQEDSAVYLCASSVETGPETQYFGPGTRLLVL.

V usage is TRBV4-1 and J usage is TRBJ2-7, with 14 bases lining up with TRBD2. The CDR3 is made up of 15 amino acids. CDR1 MGHRA and CDR2 YSYEKL come from the germline V gene. Trimming removed 1 base from V and 4 bases from J; junction bases left unmatched: 0. Written as DNA, the CDR3 is TGCGCCAGCAGCCAAGGACTAGCGGGAGGGTACGAGCAGTACTTC. Its protein is CASSQGLAGGYEQYF.

A word on this clonotype: A junction boundary mismatches the germline segment, possibly from a read error. The CDR3 DNA sequence: TGCGCCAGCAGCGAAATTACAGGGGGGGCGGGGGAGTCCTACGGGCAGTACTTC. This encodes CASSEITGGAGESYGQYF. J is TRBJ2-7 and V is TRBV5-1, with D tentatively TRBD1 (8 bases). The CDR3 loop spans 18 amino acids. CDR1 and CDR2 from the germline V gene are SGHRS and YFSETQ.

The gene calls are TRBV7-9 and TRBJ1-2; 7 bases map to TRBD1. The germline gives CDR1 SEHNR, CDR2 FQNEAQ (reference sequence). This CDR3 is built from 14 residues. The J segment lost 4 bases and the V segment lost 4 bases, leaving 6 bases of the junction unmatched. This chain's CDR3 is CASSYKGQIYGYTF. The CDR3 DNA reads as TGTGCCAGCAGCTACAAGGGACAGATCTATGGCTACACCTTC.

This clonotype was found once. The junction differs from germline at one of its ends, possibly a read error. This chain connects TRBV7-9 to TRBJ2-4, with TRBD1 matching 12 bases. This CDR3 has 17 residues. The germline gives CDR1 SEHNR, CDR2 FQNEAQ (reference sequence). CDR3 in DNA: TGTGCCAGCAGCGTAGGGGGGGGACAGGGGGCAAAAACCATTCAGTACTTC. Its protein is CASSVGGGQGAKTIQYF.

On this clonotype: The DNA is left out, because the CDR3 cannot be placed on it with certainty; the CDR3 is given as TCRdb lists it. This chain connects TRBV5-6 to TRBJ1-5; the D call in the table, TRBD1, was not verified against the DNA. The germline gives CDR1 SGHDT, CDR2 YYEEEE. The CDR3 contains 24 residues when both ends are counted. Here the CDR3 reads CASTHGGNTEAFFGQGASGQPQHF.

The chain recombines TRBV2 with TRBJ1-5; 8 nucleotides agree with TRBD1. CDR1 is SNHLY, CDR2 FYNNEI, per germline. The CDR3 spans 17 residues. The V and J ends lost 9 bases and 0 bases, in that order; junction bases with no gene match: 13. CDR3: CASAPRDRSLSNQPQHF. CDR3 sequence (DNA): TGTGCCAGTGCCCCCCGGGACAGGTCCCTTAGCAATCAGCCCCAGCATTTT. The variable domain in full, completed from reference TRBV2 and TRBJ1-5, reads EPEVTQTPSHQVTQMGQEVILRCVPISNHLYFYWYRQILGQKVEFLVSFYNNEISEKSEIFDDQFSVERPDGSNFTLKIRSTKLEDSAMYFCASAPRDRSLSNQPQHFGDGTRLSIL.

In this sample, this clonotype turned up many times. V gene TRBV11-2 combines with J gene TRBJ2-3; 9 nucleotides match TRBD2. CDR1 is SGHAT and CDR2 is FQNNGV in the germline V gene. V lost 6 bases, J lost 0 bases, and 7 bases stayed unmatched. This CDR3 contains 16 residues. The CDR3 spells CASRRSGRSSTDTQYF. The CDR3 coding sequence is TGTGCCAGCAGGCGTAGCGGGAGATCTAGCACAGATACGCAGTATTTT.

A remark on this clonotype: No DNA is shown, since the ends of the CDR3 on it are uncertain; the CDR3 is the one TCRdb lists. The V gene is TRBV6-5, the J gene TRBJ2-5; the table names TRBD2, a call not compared with the DNA. The CDR3 comprises 21 residues, both ends counted. Looked up from germline, CDR1 is MNHEY and CDR2 is SVGAGI. This CDR3 is CAGSYSRQGDGYTFGSGTQYF.

The V gene is TRBV6-1, the J gene TRBJ2-1, with a possible D match to TRBD2 (6 bases). Germline-derived CDR1 and CDR2 are MNHNS and SASEGT. The V end lost 2 bases, the J end lost 7 bases, and 15 bases lay between the germline ends. CDR3 length equals 15 residues. CDR3 in amino acids: CASSERAEGQNEQFF. The CDR3 coding sequence is TGTGCCAGCAGTGAAAGAGCGGAGGGGCAAAATGAGCAGTTCTTC.

This chain links TRBV24-1 with TRBJ2-5; 7 positions agree with TRBD2. The assigned J gene may be wrong: the sequence end matches TRBJ2-1 better. The CDR3 sequence is 16 residues long. Germline V gene data show CDR1 as KGHDR and CDR2 as SFDVKD. The DNA for the CDR3 is TGTGCCACCAGTGATGACTCTAGCGGAGAGGGGTATGAGCAGTTCTTC. This translates into CATSDDSSGEGYEQFF.

This CDR3 is CSVPSGAGPTEAFF. CDR3 DNA: TGCAGCGTTCCGTCTGGGGCAGGTCCCACTGAAGCTTTCTTT. This chain links TRBV29-1 with TRBJ1-1, with D possibly matching TRBD1 (5 bases). V was cut by 5 bases and J by 4 bases, with 17 bases left in between. In germline, CDR1 is SQVTM, CDR2 ANQGSEA. The CDR3 spans 14 residues.

V gene TRBV7-9 combines with J gene TRBJ2-5; 14 bases fit TRBD2. Germline V gene sequence: CDR1 SEHNR, CDR2 FQNEAQ (reference sequence). V gave up 10 bases and J gave up 7 bases; unmatched junction bases: 14. The CDR3 is made up of 16 amino acids. The CDR3 DNA sequence: TGTGCCACCAGTGATTTTGATGGGACTAGCGGGAGGACCCAGTACTTC. This gives the protein CATSDFDGTSGRTQYF. Using reference TRBV7-9 and TRBJ2-5 for the parts outside the CDR3, the full variable domain is DTGVSQNPRHKITKRGQNVTFRCDPISEHNRLYWYRQTLGQGPEFLTYFQNEAQLEKSRLLSDRFSAERPKGSFSTLEIQRTEQGDSAMYLCATSDFDGTSGRTQYFGPGTRLLVL.

A remark on this clonotype: A read error may account for a junction end that differs from germline. J is TRBJ2-7 and V is TRBV24-1; 13 bases are a match to TRBD2. This CDR3 has 14 residues. CDR1 is KGHDR and CDR2 is SFDVKD in the germline V gene. The CDR3 sequence is CATSETSGGYVQYF. The CDR3 bases are TGTGCCACCAGTGAGACTAGCGGGGGGTACGTGCAGTACTTC.

This clonotype was recorded once. The chain couples TRBV10-1 to TRBJ2-7; the D gene is possibly TRBD1 (5 bases). Germline V gene sequence: CDR1 WNHNN, CDR2 SYGVQD (reference sequence). V was trimmed by 8 bases and J by 4 bases, leaving 12 bases between them. CDR3 length: 12 amino acids. The CDR3: CASSTVIYEQYF. CDR3 DNA sequence: TGCGCCAGCTCGACAGTGATATACGAGCAGTACTTC.

Regarding this clonotype: The conserved final phenylalanine or tryptophan is absent from the CDR3, which likely points to a read error. The genes are TRBV9 and TRBJ1-2, with 8 positions matching TRBD1. The CDR3 contains 14 residues. Trimming at V came to 3 bases and at J to 2 bases, leaving 3 bases not matched to a gene. Germline assignment: CDR1 SGDLS and CDR2 YYNGEE. Here the CDR3 reads CASSARDRNYGYTS. The CDR3 DNA sequence: TGTGCCAGCAGCGCCCGGGACAGGAACTATGGCTACACCTCC.

This clonotype was counted many times. The chain uses TRBV12-5 and TRBJ2-6; tentatively, D is TRBD1 (6 bases). The CDR3 runs to 16 residues. The V end was cut by 1 base, the J end by 2 bases, with 9 bases between. Germline V gene data show CDR1 as LGHNT and CDR2 as FRNRAP. This chain's CDR3 is CASGLGGPAGANVLTF. CDR3 nucleotide sequence: TGTGCTAGTGGTTTGGGGGGGCCGGCTGGGGCCAACGTCCTGACTTTC.

This clonotype was found a few times. The chain recombines TRBV19 with TRBJ2-7; D remains unclear. This CDR3 spans 13 amino acids. With 3 bases removed from V and 1 base from J, the gap between germline ends came to 7 bases. The germline CDR1 and CDR2 sequences are LNHDA and SQIVND (reference sequence). CDR3: CASSMRPSYEQYF. CDR3 in DNA: TGTGCCAGTAGTATGAGACCATCCTACGAGCAGTACTTC.